This entry features one TCR beta chain sequence. A junction boundary mismatches the germline segment, possibly from a read error. This sample is part of a study of neurological immune-mediated disorders. This CDR3 contains 15 residues. Germline CDR1 is SEHNR and CDR2 is FQNEAQ (reference sequence). MiXCR, run by TCRdb on the 5' RACE reads, gives a single entry per CDR3 protein. The sample holds more than 45,000 distinct CDR3 sequences, about a tenth seen once. The rearrangement joins TRBV7-9 to TRBJ2-2; TRBD1 agrees at 7 bases. This clonotype was sampled from a woman in her forties with HTLV-1-associated myelopathy (HAM/TSP). The sample taken for sequencing was PBMCs. The CDR3 sequence: CSSSLNRGDTGELFF. DNA of the CDR3: TGTTCCAGCAGCTTAAACAGGGGAGACACCGGGGAGCTGTTTTTT.